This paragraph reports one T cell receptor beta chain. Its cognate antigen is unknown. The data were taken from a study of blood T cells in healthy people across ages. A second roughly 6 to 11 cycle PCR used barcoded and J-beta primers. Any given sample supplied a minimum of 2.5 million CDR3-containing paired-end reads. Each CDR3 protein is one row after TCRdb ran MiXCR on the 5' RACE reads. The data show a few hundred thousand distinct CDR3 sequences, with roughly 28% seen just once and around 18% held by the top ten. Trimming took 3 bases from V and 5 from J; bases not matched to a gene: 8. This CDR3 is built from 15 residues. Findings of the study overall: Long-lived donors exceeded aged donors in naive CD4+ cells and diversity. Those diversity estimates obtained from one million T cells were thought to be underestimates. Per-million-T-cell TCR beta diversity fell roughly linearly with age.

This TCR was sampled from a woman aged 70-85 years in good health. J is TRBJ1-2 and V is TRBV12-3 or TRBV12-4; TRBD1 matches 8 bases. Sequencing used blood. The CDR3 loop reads CASSFVVGQGYGYTF. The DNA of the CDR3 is TGTGCCAGCAGTTTCGTGGTTGGACAGGGTTATGGCTACACCTTC.